A selection of T cell receptor beta chains follows, all from one sample in a study of T cell responses to AZD1222 COVID-19 vaccine. Profiled with immunoSEQ multiplex PCR; TCRdb holds only in-frame clones, not every one. The table lists 170,000 or so clones, over 75% of them singletons. Sequences were derived from peripheral blood, sampled on day 0 of AZD1222 vaccination. The receptors come from an adult in good health. Each CDR3 is given with its conserved first and last residue. D genes are given only for firm matches. Where a row states a size, it is once, few, many or the class of an expanded clone; other rows omit it.

v_call,d_call,clone_size,j_call,cdr3_nt,cdr3_aa
TRBV5-5,-,-,TRBJ1-4,TGTGCCAGCAGTGCTTGGACAGTAACTAATGAAAAACTGTTTTTT,CASSAWTVTNEKLFF
TRBV11-2,-,-,TRBJ1-6,TGTGCCAGCAGCTTAATTCCTCGTGCTAATTCACCCCTCCACTTT,CASSLIPRANSPLHF
TRBV19,-,-,TRBJ1-1,TGTGCCAGTAGTACACCGGCGGGGCAGAACACTGAAGCTTTCTTT,CASSTPAGQNTEAFF
TRBV7-9,TRBD1,-,TRBJ1-1,TGTGCCAGCAGCTTCGGGACAGGGACGGGGAACACTGAAGCTTTCTTT,CASSFGTGTGNTEAFF
TRBV10-2,-,-,TRBJ1-1,TGCGCCACCAAAATAGGGAGACGCATAATGAACACTGAAGCTTTCTTT,CATKIGRRIMNTEAFF
TRBV28,TRBD1,-,TRBJ2-7,TGTGCCAGCAGGAGACAGGGGTCCTACGAGCAGTACTTC,CASRRQGSYEQYF
TRBV21-1,-,-,TRBJ1-4,TGTGCCAGCAGCATGGGACGCCAGCTGGCTAATGAAAAACTGTTTTTT,CASSMGRQLANEKLFF
TRBV30,TRBD1,-,TRBJ1-4,TGTGCCTGGAAGGGGACAGGGTTGCCTAATGAAAAACTGTTTTTT,CAWKGTGLPNEKLFF
TRBV6-5,-,once,TRBJ1-2,TGTGCCAGCAGTTACTCGCGGACGGACTATGGCTACACCTTC,CASSYSRTDYGYTF
TRBV19,TRBD1,few,TRBJ1-6,TGTGCCAGTACGGACAGGGGGCGAGATTCACCCCTCCACTTT,CASTDRGRDSPLHF
TRBV30,-,-,TRBJ2-1,TGTGCCTGGAGTGTACCCCCGACCCAGTTCTTC,CAWSVPPTQFF
TRBV10-3,-,-,TRBJ2-1,TGTGCCATCAGCGATAGCGGCGAGCAGTTCTTC,CAISDSGEQFF
TRBV27,-,-,TRBJ2-7,TGTGCCAGCAGTGCTGGGACACCGGATGGGCTCTACGAGCAGTACTTC,CASSAGTPDGLYEQYF
TRBV11-3,TRBD1,-,TRBJ2-2,TGTGCCAGCAGCTTAGGGGACAGGAACACCGGGGAGCTGTTTTTT,CASSLGDRNTGELFF
TRBV24-1,TRBD2,-,TRBJ2-5,TGTGCCACCAGTGTCCTAGCGGGACCCCAAGAGACCCAGTACTTC,CATSVLAGPQETQYF
TRBV15,TRBD1,-,TRBJ2-7,TGTGCCACCAGCAGAGAATCCGGGACAGGGGCGTACGAGCAGTACTTC,CATSRESGTGAYEQYF
TRBV3-1/TRBV3-2,-,once,TRBJ1-6,TGTGCCAGCTCGACAGGTTCCTCACCCCTCCACTTT,CASSTGSSPLHF